This T cell receptor (beta chain) was recorded in a study of T cell responses to AZD1222 COVID-19 vaccine. Study-wide results and caveats: Most donors were white British, females outnumbered males, and clonal diversity was possibly underestimated.

Points on this clone: What it binds is not known.

The CDR3 contains 11 residues. V was trimmed by 8 bases and J by 9 bases, leaving 14 bases between them. Per germline, CDR1 MNHEY and CDR2 SVGAGI. The data were produced by immunoSEQ multiplex PCR, yet TCRdb's version contains in-frame clones alone and is incomplete. The sample lists around 160,000 clones; approximately 78% were seen once. This sequence originates from an adult in good health. The material sequenced was peripheral blood, taken on day 0 of MenACWY control vaccination. The chain is built from TRBV6-5 and TRBJ2-7; possibly TRBD1 or TRBD2 for D (5 bases each). The CDR3 nucleotides are TGTGCCAGCGCCTCAGTGGGGGTGCAGTACTTC. Its translation: CASASVGVQYF.